This is a list of T cell receptor beta chains from one sample in a study of OX40 agonist ivuxolimab in advanced cancers. This table comes from immunoSEQ multiplex PCR, and its TCRdb copy is limited to in-frame clones, with some not included. Found here are 100,000 to 120,000 clones, around 90% of them singletons; the top ten hold roughly 0.66%. The specimen was CD4+ or CD8+ T cells sorted from blood, collected in a trial of the OX40 agonist ivuxolimab. These receptors came from an adult with an advanced solid tumor such as melanoma, head and neck, liver or kidney cancer. Each CDR3 is given with its conserved first and last residue. The D gene is left open where the match is weak. Not all rows give a size; the values are once, few, many and, for expanded clones, a class.

d_call clone_size j_call v_call cdr3_nt cdr3_aa
TRBD2 once TRBJ2-5 TRBV6-5 TGTGCTGCGGGGGAACGGGATGAGACCCAGTACTTC CAAGERDETQYF
. . TRBJ1-1 TRBV11-2 TGTGCCAGCAGCTCCGGGGGCAGGTTTGGCACTGAAGCTTTCTTT CASSSGGRFGTEAFF
. . TRBJ1-2 TRBV29-1 TGCAGCGTTGGGTTGGGCTATGGCTACACCTTC CSVGLGYGYTF
TRBD2 once TRBJ2-1 TRBV19 TGTGCCAGTAGTATAACTAGCGGGAGTTATGAGCAGTTCTTC CASSITSGSYEQFF
TRBD2 . TRBJ2-1 TRBV9 TGTGCCAGCAGCGTAGCTCGGACTAGCGGGAGGGCCACAGAGCAGTTCTTC CASSVARTSGRATEQFF
TRBD2 . TRBJ2-7 TRBV10-1 TGCGCCAGCAGTGAGACTAGCGGGGGGCACTACGAGCAGTACTTC CASSETSGGHYEQYF
. . TRBJ2-5 TRBV19 TGTGCCAGTAGTAAACCCAAGGAGACCCAGTACTTC CASSKPKETQYF
TRBD1 . TRBJ2-7 TRBV18 TGTGCCAGCTCACCAAGGGGACAGGACCCTATCGAGCAGTACTTC CASSPRGQDPIEQYF
. . TRBJ2-7 TRBV6-6 TGTGCCAGCAGTTACGGCTCCGGGACGGGAAAACAGGAGCAGTACTTC CASSYGSGTGKQEQYF
. . TRBJ2-1 TRBV15 TGTGCCACCAGCAGGTCCCTAGCGGAGCAGTTCTTC CATSRSLAEQFF
TRBD1 . TRBJ2-7 TRBV19 TGTGCCAGTAGTGGACAGGGCTACGAGCAGTACTTC CASSGQGYEQYF
TRBD2 . TRBJ2-5 TRBV10-2 TGCGCCAGCAGGGGCGGGGGGGGCCAAGAGACCCAGTACTTC CASRGGGGQETQYF
TRBD2 . TRBJ2-1 TRBV9 TGTGCCAGCAGCCCAGCGGGAGGCTACAATGAGCAGTTCTTC CASSPAGGYNEQFF
. . TRBJ2-7 TRBV2 TGTGCCAGCAGTGATCGACAGCCTTCCGGCTCCTACGAGCAGTACTTC CASSDRQPSGSYEQYF
. once TRBJ2-3 TRBV5-1 TGCGCCAGCAGTTCGAGGGAAGCAGATACGCAGTATTTT CASSSREADTQYF
. . TRBJ1-2 TRBV7-9 TGTGCCAGCAGCTTAATGGAGGGATTTTATGGCTACACCTTC CASSLMEGFYGYTF
. . TRBJ1-6 TRBV12-2 TGTGCAAGTCGCTCTCCGGGATTAAATTCACCCCTCCACTTT CASRSPGLNSPLHF
. . TRBJ2-1 TRBV6-1 TGTGCCAGTGAGATGACAGTACGGGCGTTCTTC CASEMTVRAFF
. . TRBJ1-5 TRBV12-5 TGTGCTAGTGGTTTGAGGGAGGGGATCGGGCAGCCCCAGCATTTT CASGLREGIGQPQHF
TRBD1 . TRBJ2-5 TRBV7-7 TGTGCTAGCAGTACGAACAGGGGGACTGAGACCCAGTACTTC CASSTNRGTETQYF
. . TRBJ1-2 TRBV18 TGTGCCAGCTCACCGCCGGGGGGGTCGTATGGCTACACCTTC CASSPPGGSYGYTF
. . TRBJ2-5 TRBV7-7 TGTGCTAGCAGCTTAGTCGGGGGAGAGACCCAGTACTTC CASSLVGGETQYF
. . TRBJ2-3 TRBV14 TGTGCCAGCAGCCATGCAGATACGCAGTATTTT CASSHADTQYF
. . TRBJ2-7 TRBV7-6 TGTGCCAGCAGTCCCGGGCTTTACGAGCAGTACTTC CASSPGLYEQYF
TRBD1 . TRBJ1-4 TRBV6-1 TGTGCCAGCGTGGGACAGTTCGGGGGTGAAAAACTGTTTTTT CASVGQFGGEKLFF
TRBD1 once TRBJ2-5 TRBV19 TGTGCCAGTAGTATTAACAGGGGGCATGAGACCCAGTACTTC CASSINRGHETQYF
TRBD1 . TRBJ2-3 TRBV5-1 TGCGCCAGCAGCTTAGCCGGGACAGGGGACGCAGATACGCAGTATTTT CASSLAGTGDADTQYF
. once TRBJ2-3 TRBV5-1 TGCGCCAGCAGCTTACGTGGAGGGAGAGAAGCAGATACGCAGTATTTT CASSLRGGREADTQYF
. . TRBJ2-2 TRBV21-1 TGTGCCAGCAGCAGATGGACTAGCGGGAGGGCCGACACCGGGGAGCTGTTTTTT CASSRWTSGRADTGELFF
. . TRBJ2-2 TRBV6-6 TGTGCCAGCACCCCCGGGCCCGGGGCGGGGACCGGGGAGCTGTTTTTT CASTPGPGAGTGELFF
. . TRBJ2-2 TRBV5-1 TGCGCCAGCAGCCTGACACCGGAGCGTACCGGGGAGCTGTTTTTT CASSLTPERTGELFF
. . TRBJ2-1 TRBV5-1 TGCGCCAGCAGCGCCCACTCCGGGACCCTCTTCAATGAGCAGTTCTTC CASSAHSGTLFNEQFF
TRBD2 once TRBJ2-7 TRBV7-3 TGTGCCAGCAGTCCCACGGGGGGGACCTACGAGCAGTACTTC CASSPTGGTYEQYF
. . TRBJ2-7 TRBV30 TGTGCCTGGAGTGTAGGGTCAGGGTCCCACGAGCAGTACTTC CAWSVGSGSHEQYF
TRBD1 . TRBJ1-4 TRBV7-7 TGTGCTAGCAGCTCCGGGACAGGAGGAGGTGAAAAACTGTTTTTT CASSSGTGGGEKLFF
. . TRBJ2-2 TRBV27 TGTGCCAGCAAGGAAGAGTGGCGCACCGGGGAGCTGTTTTTT CASKEEWRTGELFF
. . TRBJ1-1 TRBV29-1 TGCAGCGTTGCGGTACAGCACACTGAAGCTTTCTTT CSVAVQHTEAFF
. . TRBJ2-1 TRBV20-1 TGCAGTGTAATTACCCTGAATGAGCAGTTCTTC CSVITLNEQFF
. few TRBJ2-7 TRBV14 TGTGCCAGCAGCCAAGGTCTAGGCGAGCAGTACTTC CASSQGLGEQYF
TRBD2 once TRBJ2-3 TRBV18 TGTGCCAGCTCGCGTGCTAAGCGGGACACAGATACGCAGTATTTT CASSRAKRDTDTQYF
. . TRBJ2-2 TRBV30 TGTGCCTGGAGAACTAGGCCCGGGGAGCTGTTTTTT CAWRTRPGELFF
TRBD2 . TRBJ2-7 TRBV11-2 TGTGCCAGCAGCTTCCTCAGCGGGAGGACCGCCTACGAGCAGTACTTC CASSFLSGRTAYEQYF
. . TRBJ1-2 TRBV4-1 TGCGCCAGCAGCCAAGATCCCCAGGGCAACTATGGCTACACCTTC CASSQDPQGNYGYTF
. . TRBJ2-7 TRBV5-4 TGTGCCAGCAGCTTGACAGGGAACCGCTACGAGCAGTACTTC CASSLTGNRYEQYF
. . TRBJ2-3 TRBV2 TGTGCCAGCAGGTCTTTCGGGGGGCGCACAGATACGCAGTATTTT CASRSFGGRTDTQYF
TRBD1 . TRBJ1-2 TRBV6-1 TGTGCCAGCAGTGAAATCGGACAGGGATTAAACTATGGCTACACCTTC CASSEIGQGLNYGYTF